Shown below are 28 T cell receptor beta chains from a single sample sequenced in a study of PD-1 blockade in classical Hodgkin lymphoma (TCRdb year 2020). Per the publication, the time point label means: cycle 4 day 1 (C4D1), after five to seven weeks of nivolumab. Relapse after autologous stem cell transplantation had occurred in all trial patients, and cohorts A, B and C were distinguished by prior brentuximab vedotin exposure. The library was prepared using the immunoSEQ multiplex PCR assay. Not all clones reach the TCRdb copy of this immuneACCESS table, which keeps in-frame sequences only. Checked studies attribute under half of the gap to unresolved V genes and leave the rest unexplained. This sample has approximately 20,000 clones in its table, and approximately 80% of those were observed once. Approximately 40% of the sample belongs to the ten largest clones. The sample was peripheral blood mononuclear cells (PBMCs), taken before the fourth cycle of nivolumab. The receptors here all came from a human donor with classical Hodgkin lymphoma.

The V and J genes are TRBV9 and TRBJ1-1; the match to TRBD1 covers 7 bases. After removal of 0 bases from V and 6 bases from J, the junction contained 5 bases not matched to a gene. CDR1 and CDR2 (germline): SGDLS, YYNGEE. The CDR3 extends over 14 amino acids. The CDR3: CASSVVGGNAEAFF. Written as DNA, the CDR3 is TGTGCCAGCAGCGTAGTAGGGGGCAACGCTGAAGCTTTCTTT.

The rearrangement links TRBV13 to TRBJ2-1; D remains unclear. CDR3 size: 16 residues. Looked up from germline, CDR1 is PRHDT and CDR2 is FYEKMQ (reference sequence). V lost 3 bases to trimming and J lost 4 bases, with 16 bases between them. CDR3 protein: CASSLPSLFAYNEQFF. For the CDR3, the DNA is TGTGCCAGCAGCTTGCCCTCCCTATTCGCTTACAATGAGCAGTTCTTC. Supplemented by reference TRBV13 and TRBJ2-1, the full variable domain reads AAGVIQSPRHLIKEKRETATLKCYPIPRHDTVYWYQQGPGQDPQFLISFYEKMQSDKGSIPDRFSAQQFSDYHSELNMSSLELGDSALYFCASSLPSLFAYNEQFFGPGTRLTVL.

This clone was seen more than once but under ten times. Other DNA sequences within the sample encode an identical CDR3. V usage is TRBV4-3 and J usage is TRBJ2-3, with D tentatively TRBD1 or TRBD2 (5 bases each). The germline V and J ends were trimmed by 3 bases and 3 bases, with 10 bases remaining between them. Per germline, CDR1 LGHNA and CDR2 YSLEER. The CDR3 consists of 14 residues. The CDR3 reads CASSQLGVTDTQYF. CDR3 in DNA: TGCGCCAGCAGCCAGCTGGGGGTAACAGATACGCAGTATTTT.

This chain links TRBV2 with TRBJ2-5; no reliable D call. Germline lookup yields CDR1 SNHLY and CDR2 FYNNEI. The V and J ends lost 3 bases and 1 base respectively, with 12 bases between them. CDR3 length: 15 amino acids. CDR3 coding DNA: TGTGCCAGCAGTGATTCAGCGTGGACCCAAGAGACCCAGTACTTC. It specifies CASSDSAWTQETQYF.

This rearrangement joins TRBV25-1 to TRBJ2-3, with D possibly being TRBD2 (5 bases). CDR3 size: 15 residues. Germline loops: CDR1 MGHDK, CDR2 SYGVNS. V was clipped by 6 bases and J by 0 bases, with 13 bases between them. Written as DNA, the CDR3 is TGTGCCAGCAGACCGGGCGGGTTGAGCACAGATACGCAGTATTTT. Amino acid sequence: CASRPGGLSTDTQYF. Supplemented by reference TRBV25-1 and TRBJ2-3, the full variable domain reads EADIYQTPRYLVIGTGKKITLECSQTMGHDKMYWYQQDPGMELHLIHYSYGVNSTEKGDLSSESTVSRIRTEHFPLTLESARPSHTSQYLCASRPGGLSTDTQYFGPGTRLTVL.

About this clone: Other DNA sequences of this sample code for an identical CDR3. The J gene is TRBJ1-2, the V gene TRBV5-1; D gene ambiguous. V lost 3 bases to trimming and J lost 7 bases, with 10 bases between them. Germline V gene lookup returns CDR1 SGHRS and CDR2 YFSETQ. The CDR3 is 12 amino acids. The CDR3 DNA reads as TGCGCCAGCAGCTCTGGAGGTGGTGGCTACACCTTC. Protein product: CASSSGGGGYTF.

In DNA form, the CDR3 reads TGTGCCAGCAGCTTGATAGATACGCAGTATTTT. The encoded protein is CASSLIDTQYF. The chain uses TRBV5-6 and TRBJ2-3, with D unclear. CDR3 size: 11 residues. V was clipped by 1 base and J by 5 bases, with 2 bases between them. CDR1 is SGHDT, CDR2 YYEEEE, per germline.

The chain uses TRBV7-9 and TRBJ2-7; D remains ambiguous. Germline assignment: CDR1 SEHNR and CDR2 FQNEAQ (reference sequence). V lost 5 bases and J 3 bases, leaving 11 bases between the germline ends. This CDR3 contains 13 residues. The CDR3 loop is CASSPRDGYEQYF. DNA of the CDR3: TGTGCCAGCAGCCCAAGAGACGGCTACGAGCAGTACTTC.

The chain has TRBV15 and TRBJ2-1; 10 nucleotides match TRBD1. CDR3 length: 15 residues. CDR1 and CDR2 (germline): LNHNV, YYDKDF (reference sequence). The V gene end was trimmed by 5 bases and the J gene end by 9 bases; junction bases not matched to a gene: 10. CDR3 nucleotides: TGTGCCACCAGCGACAGGGGGCAAGGTGCGGGTGAGCAGTTCTTC. This sequence encodes CATSDRGQGAGEQFF. The variable domain in full, completed from reference TRBV15 and TRBJ2-1, reads DAMVIQNPRYQVTQFGKPVTLSCSQTLNHNVMYWYQQKSSQAPKLLFHYYDKDFNNEADTPDNFQSRRPNTSFCFLDIRSPGLGDTAMYLCATSDRGQGAGEQFFGPGTRLTVL.

The J gene is TRBJ1-3, the V gene TRBV6-1, with D uncertain. Germline CDR1 reads MNHNS; CDR2 reads SASEGT. V dropped 7 bases and J dropped 0 bases, with 10 bases sitting between them. This CDR3 comprises 14 residues. The chain's CDR3 is CASNRLGSGNTIYF. The CDR3 region has the DNA TGTGCCAGCAATAGGCTTGGCTCTGGAAACACCATATATTTT.

The rearrangement joins TRBV30 to TRBJ2-7, with TRBD1 matching 8 bases. V gave up 5 bases and J gave up 4 bases; unmatched junction bases: 7. The germline CDR1 and CDR2 sequences are GTSNPN and SVGIG (reference sequence). The CDR3 extends over 13 amino acids. The chain's CDR3 is CAWAQGARYEQYF. CDR3 bases: TGTGCCTGGGCGCAGGGGGCTAGGTACGAGCAGTACTTC.

The J gene is TRBJ1-1, the V gene TRBV7-9, with D possibly being TRBD1 (5 bases). CDR3 length: 15 amino acids. The germline V gene has CDR1 SEHNR and CDR2 FQNEAQ (reference sequence). With 5 bases removed from V and 3 bases from J, the gap between germline ends came to 16 bases. CDR3 sequence (DNA): TGTGCCAGCAGCCGACCCCTCGACAGTTACACTGAAGCTTTCTTT. Protein: CASSRPLDSYTEAFF.

The genes are TRBV19 and TRBJ2-1; perhaps TRBD2 as D (5 bases). Germline CDR1 and CDR2: LNHDA and SQIVND (reference sequence). This CDR3 has 12 residues. V gave up 5 bases and J gave up 6 bases, with 8 bases separating them. As DNA, the CDR3 is TGTGCCAGTAGTGACTACCGCAATGAGCAGTTCTTC. Translating it yields CASSDYRNEQFF. Supplemented by reference TRBV19 and TRBJ2-1, the full variable domain reads DGGITQSPKYLFRKEGQNVTLSCEQNLNHDAMYWYRQDPGQGLRLIYYSQIVNDFQKGDIAEGYSVSREKKESFPLTVTSAQKNPTAFYLCASSDYRNEQFFGPGTRLTVL.

V and J are TRBV10-3 and TRBJ2-4, with TRBD2 matching 8 bases. Germline V gene data show CDR1 as ENHRY and CDR2 as SYGVKD. Trimming removed 6 bases from V and 1 base from J; junction bases left unmatched: 5. This CDR3 has 15 residues. In nucleotides, the CDR3 is TGTGCCATCAGGGGGACTAGTATGGCCAAAAACATTCAGTACTTC. It translates to CAIRGTSMAKNIQYF.

With respect to this clone: A junction boundary mismatches the germline segment, possibly from a read error. The rearrangement uses TRBV2 and TRBJ1-1; D uncertain. This CDR3 contains 13 residues. Germline V gene sequence: CDR1 SNHLY, CDR2 FYNNEI. The CDR3 here is CASTFSGSGSTSF. The CDR3 DNA sequence: TGTGCCAGCACATTCTCGGGTTCGGGCAGCACTTCCTTT.

The chain combines TRBV6-6 with TRBJ1-1; no reliable D call. Germline V lookup: CDR1 MNHNY, CDR2 SVGAGI (reference sequence). There are 15 residues in the CDR3. Trimming left V 0 bases short and J 1 base short, with 9 bases between. The CDR3 protein is CASSYSQRGNTEAFF. In DNA form, the CDR3 reads TGTGCCAGCAGTTACTCGCAGCGAGGGAACACTGAAGCTTTCTTT.

The V gene is TRBV15, the J gene TRBJ2-5; maybe TRBD2 (5 bases). V lost 5 bases, J lost 4 bases, and 8 bases lay in between. The germline V gene has CDR1 LNHNV and CDR2 YYDKDF (reference sequence). This CDR3 region has 12 residues. DNA for the CDR3: TGTGCCACCAGCCGAGGGCCAGAGACCCAGTACTTC. Amino acid sequence: CATSRGPETQYF.

The chain has TRBV10-2 and TRBJ2-5; 8 bases match TRBD2. This CDR3 has 12 residues. Germline CDR1 is WSHSY and CDR2 is SAAADI. The V gene end was trimmed by 10 bases and the J gene end by 5 bases; junction bases not matched to a gene: 6. CDR3 DNA sequence: TGCGCCACCCAATCGGGGGGGGAGACCCAGTACTTC. This codes for CATQSGGETQYF.

J is TRBJ1-1 and V is TRBV5-4; TRBD1 is a possible D gene (6 bases). CDR3 length: 15 residues. CDR1 and CDR2 (germline): SGHNT, YYREEE (reference sequence). Trimming left V 0 bases short and J 5 bases short, with 14 bases between. CDR3 DNA: TGTGCCAGCAGCTTGGCCGGGGGGGCCGGGACTGAAGCTTTCTTT. Translation gives CASSLAGGAGTEAFF.

The chain joins TRBV13 to TRBJ2-5, with no clear D. The CDR3 loop spans 15 amino acids. The germline gives CDR1 PRHDT, CDR2 FYEKMQ (reference sequence). V dropped 5 bases and J dropped 3 bases, with 16 bases sitting between them. The CDR3 nucleotides read TGTGCCAGCAGCACCCTCCGGGCGGCGGAAGAGACCCAGTACTTC. The encoded protein is CASSTLRAAEETQYF.

The chain links TRBV6-1 to TRBJ1-1, with D perhaps matching TRBD1 (6 bases). Germline CDR1 and CDR2: MNHNS and SASEGT. The CDR3 is 14 residues long. V was shortened by 0 bases and J by 10 bases, with 15 bases between the two germline ends. The CDR3 spells CASSEALRTAGAFF. The CDR3 DNA follows: TGTGCCAGCAGTGAAGCGCTTAGGACAGCAGGAGCTTTCTTT.

The chain joins TRBV30 to TRBJ1-4; D gene unclear. The V gene's germline CDR1 is GTSNPN and CDR2 SVGIG (reference sequence). CDR3 size: 11 residues. Deletions cut 0 bases from V and 10 bases from J, with 6 bases between. The CDR3 loop reads CAWSVRVKLFF. DNA for the CDR3: TGTGCCTGGAGTGTAAGGGTAAAACTGTTTTTT. The complete variable domain, with remaining parts taken from reference TRBV30 and TRBJ1-4, reads SQTIHQWPATLVQPVGSPLSLECTVEGTSNPNLYWYRQAAGRGLQLLFYSVGIGQISSEVPQNLSASRPQDRQFILSSKKLLLSDSGFYLCAWSVRVKLFFGSGTQLSVL.

The rearrangement uses TRBV29-1 and TRBJ2-7; D is perhaps TRBD1 (5 bases). The CDR3 covers 14 residues. With 3 bases removed from V and 2 bases from J, the gap between germline ends came to 14 bases. Germline V gives CDR1 SQVTM, CDR2 ANQGSEA. The CDR3 loop is CSVEPAGSTYEQYF. In DNA, the CDR3 is TGCAGCGTTGAGCCGGCAGGGTCCACCTACGAGCAGTACTTC.

The CDR3 protein is CASSLAGPHNEQFF. The CDR3 region has the DNA TGTGCCAGCAGCTTAGCGGGCCCCCACAATGAGCAGTTCTTC. The chain combines TRBV7-6 with TRBJ2-1; D is unclear. CDR1 is SGHVS and CDR2 is FNYEAQ in the germline V gene. The CDR3 is made up of 14 amino acids. Trimming removed 0 bases at V and 5 bases at J, with 8 bases between.

The chain carries TRBV6-1 and TRBJ2-5; D not resolved. Germline V gene sequence: CDR1 MNHNS, CDR2 SASEGT. The CDR3 extends over 10 amino acids. V was trimmed by 7 bases and J by 5 bases, leaving 5 bases between them. The CDR3 sequence: CASIRETQYF. The CDR3 coding sequence is TGTGCCAGCATACGGGAGACCCAGTACTTC.

The genes are TRBV5-4 and TRBJ2-1, with 9 bases matching TRBD1. J was trimmed by 8 bases and V by 7 bases; bases with no gene match: 7. The CDR3 contains 13 residues. The germline gives CDR1 SGHNT, CDR2 YYREEE (reference sequence). CDR3 in amino acids: CASERDREHEQFF. CDR3 DNA sequence: TGTGCCAGCGAAAGGGACAGGGAACATGAGCAGTTCTTC.

The V gene is TRBV27, the J gene TRBJ2-7; a possible D gene is TRBD2 (7 bases). CDR1 is MNHEY, CDR2 SMNVEV, per germline (reference sequence). The CDR3 length is 13 residues. The ends were cut back, 8 bases at V and 0 bases at J, with 11 bases in the middle. CDR3 sequence: CASLGGRSYEQYF. CDR3 sequence (DNA): TGTGCCAGCCTGGGGGGGCGCTCCTACGAGCAGTACTTC.

This chain connects TRBV6-5 to TRBJ1-4; no clear D gene. CDR1 is MNHEY, CDR2 SVGAGI, per germline. CDR3 size: 14 residues. V was clipped by 5 bases and J by 7 bases, with 14 bases between them. CDR3 sequence (DNA): TGTGCCAGCAGTAACACCCCGAGGAGTGAAAAACTGTTTTTT. Protein product: CASSNTPRSEKLFF.